The T cell receptor beta chain described here comes from a study of cytomegalovirus exposure and HLA in healthy donors. Study-level background: The same platform as the roughly 630 first-cohort repertoires was used for the 130 or so validation repertoires, a later analysis reported.

Libraries were prepared by immunoSEQ multiplex PCR; TCRdb keeps only in-frame clonotypes and omits some of them. The data show approximately 100,000 clones, over 85% seen once. The junction had 10 bases not matched to a gene; V was cut back by 0 bases and J by 7 bases. The germline CDR1 and CDR2 sequences are SGHRS and YFSETQ. This CDR3 has 16 amino acids. Remarks on this clone: Its antigen remains unidentified.

General study results and limits: Researchers counted roughly 160 TCR beta chains as cytomegalovirus-associated.

Sequenced sample: PBMCs. This chain links TRBV5-1 with TRBJ2-5, with TRBD2 matching 9 bases. This sequence was found in a woman aged 25 to 39 in good health and CMV-seropositive. Written as DNA, the CDR3 is TGCGCCAGCAGCTTGGGGCTAGCGGGAACAACCGGGACCCAGTACTTC. Protein: CASSLGLAGTTGTQYF.